This passage covers 14 T cell receptor beta chains from one sample sequenced in a study of blood T cell repertoires in COVID-19. Clones were read by immunoSEQ multiplex PCR, and TCRdb kept only the in-frame ones, dropping some. The sample carries 250,000 to 350,000 clones, about 85% recorded once. The sample consisted of PBMCs or T cells enriched from blood (not recorded which). The origin of the receptors is a young woman who had recovered from COVID-19.

This clone was seen just once. The V gene is TRBV7-6, the J gene TRBJ2-5; D perhaps matches TRBD1 (5 bases). The CDR3 consists of 13 residues. Germline V gene lookup returns CDR1 SGHVS and CDR2 FNYEAQ. Trimming stripped 5 bases from V and 5 bases from J, with 12 bases between. The CDR3 here is CASSKRQKETQYF. The CDR3 DNA reads TGTGCCAGCAGCAAAAGACAGAAGGAGACCCAGTACTTC.

The chain is built from TRBV7-9 and TRBJ2-3; 8 bases are a match to TRBD2. Germline trimming cut 1 base from V and 0 bases from J; bases unmatched to any gene: 3. The CDR3 extends over 16 amino acids. The germline gives CDR1 SEHNR, CDR2 FQNEAQ (reference sequence). CDR3 residues: CASSLGTSGSTDTQYF. The CDR3 nucleotides read TGTGCCAGCAGCTTAGGTACTAGCGGAAGCACAGATACGCAGTATTTT.

This clone appeared once. The chain couples TRBV27 to TRBJ2-3, with a tentative D call TRBD2 (7 bases). The V and J ends lost 3 bases and 4 bases respectively, with 17 bases between them. The CDR3 has 16 amino acids. CDR1 is MNHEY and CDR2 is SMNVEV in the germline V gene (reference sequence). The CDR3 region has the DNA TGTGCCAGCAGTTTTGTTGGGGGGGCCCCCCCAGATACGCAGTATTTT. Protein sequence: CASSFVGGAPPDTQYF.

This clone has just one count. The CDR3 DNA sequence: TGTGCCTGGAGAACTGGGGCGTCCCTGAAAGCTTTCTTT. This sequence encodes CAWRTGASLKAFF. The V gene is TRBV30, the J gene TRBJ1-1, with a tentative D call TRBD1 (5 bases). Per the germline V gene, CDR1 is GTSNPN and CDR2 is SVGIG (reference sequence). This CDR3 is built from 13 residues. Trimming removed 3 bases from V and 9 bases from J, with 17 bases in between. The variable domain in full, with the rest retrieved from reference TRBV30 and TRBJ1-1, is SQTIHQWPATLVQPVGSPLSLECTVEGTSNPNLYWYRQAAGRGLQLLFYSVGIGQISSEVPQNLSASRPQDRQFILSSKKLLLSDSGFYLCAWRTGASLKAFFGQGTRLTVV.

This chain links TRBV9 with TRBJ1-2; 7 bases map to TRBD1. This CDR3 is built from 15 residues. Looked up from germline, CDR1 is SGDLS and CDR2 is YYNGEE. V shed 3 bases, J shed 4 bases, and the junction held 9 bases outside the gene matches. In DNA form, the CDR3 reads TGTGCCAGCAGCGGACGGGACAGAAAAGTCTATGGCTACACCTTC. Its protein product is CASSGRDRKVYGYTF.

The CDR3, as DNA: TGTGCCACAAGGACAGATAATGAAAAACTGTTTTTT. It is translated as CATRTDNEKLFF. The gene calls are TRBV28 and TRBJ1-4; D is perhaps TRBD1 (6 bases). The CDR3 has 12 amino acids. Trimming removed 10 bases at V and 4 bases at J, with 10 bases between. Looked up from germline, CDR1 is MDHEN and CDR2 is SYDVKM.

This clone occurred a few times. The V gene is TRBV27, the J gene TRBJ1-5, with 7 bases matching TRBD1. Germline values: CDR1 MNHEY, CDR2 SMNVEV (reference sequence). This CDR3 region has 16 residues. V trimming: 6 bases; J trimming: 1 base; junction bases outside the gene matches: 9. CDR3 sequence reads: CASRQETGESNQPQHF. CDR3 in DNA: TGTGCCAGCAGACAAGAAACAGGGGAAAGCAATCAGCCCCAGCATTTT.

The chain employs TRBV9 and TRBJ2-1; 7 bases agree with TRBD2. The V and J ends lost 5 bases and 1 base, in that order; junction bases with no gene match: 9. Germline CDR1 reads SGDLS; CDR2 reads YYNGEE. The CDR3 runs 16 residues. This CDR3 is CASSGGGTRSYNEQFF. The DNA of the CDR3 is TGTGCCAGCAGTGGGGGGGGAACACGGTCCTACAATGAGCAGTTCTTC.

This chain joins TRBV19 and TRBJ2-3, with TRBD1 matching 7 bases. The V segment lost 7 bases and the J segment 5 bases; nucleotides outside the gene matches: 6. CDR3 length: 13 amino acids. CDR1 LNHDA and CDR2 SQIVND come from the germline V gene (reference sequence). For the CDR3, the DNA is TGTGCCAGTAAAATACAGGGGATAGATACGCAGTATTTT. Protein product: CASKIQGIDTQYF.

The chain uses TRBV4-2 and TRBJ1-2, with TRBD1 matching 8 bases. The V segment lost 1 base and the J segment 1 base; nucleotides outside the gene matches: 2. The CDR3 has 15 residues. Germline V gives CDR1 LGHNA, CDR2 YNFKEQ. For the CDR3, the DNA is TGTGCCAGCAGCCAAGGGACAGGGATTAACTATGGCTACACCTTC. Translation: CASSQGTGINYGYTF.

The chain recombines TRBV7-8 with TRBJ2-5, with D perhaps matching TRBD2 (6 bases). In germline, CDR1 is SGHVS, CDR2 FQNEAQ. The CDR3 loop spans 14 amino acids. Trimming took 5 bases from V and 3 from J, leaving 13 bases between them. CDR3 in DNA: TGTGCCAGCAGCCTTAGCGGAGGGAAAGAGACCCAGTACTTC. Amino acid sequence: CASSLSGGKETQYF.

The rearrangement uses TRBV4-1 and TRBJ2-1; 10 bases map to TRBD1. CDR3 size: 15 residues. V trimming: 0 bases; J trimming: 7 bases; junction bases outside the gene matches: 3. The germline gives CDR1 MGHRA, CDR2 YSYEKL. The CDR3 region is CASSQEDRGVNEQFF. In DNA form, the CDR3 reads TGCGCCAGCAGCCAAGAGGACAGGGGGGTGAATGAGCAGTTCTTC.

V and J are TRBV7-3 and TRBJ1-6, with D hard to call. The V gene's germline CDR1 is SGHTA and CDR2 FQGTGA. This CDR3 comprises 15 residues. Trimming left V 5 bases short and J 0 bases short, with 8 bases between. The CDR3 DNA is TGTGCCAGCAGCATAGTCCCCTCCTATAATTCACCCCTCCACTTT. Its protein is CASSIVPSYNSPLHF.

V is TRBV12-3 or TRBV12-4 and J is TRBJ1-1; a possible D gene is TRBD1 (6 bases). V was shortened by 6 bases and J by 0 bases, with 8 bases between the two germline ends. The CDR3 has 13 amino acids. For the CDR3, the DNA is TGTGCCAGCAGACAGGGCATGAACACTGAAGCTTTCTTT. Its translation is CASRQGMNTEAFF.